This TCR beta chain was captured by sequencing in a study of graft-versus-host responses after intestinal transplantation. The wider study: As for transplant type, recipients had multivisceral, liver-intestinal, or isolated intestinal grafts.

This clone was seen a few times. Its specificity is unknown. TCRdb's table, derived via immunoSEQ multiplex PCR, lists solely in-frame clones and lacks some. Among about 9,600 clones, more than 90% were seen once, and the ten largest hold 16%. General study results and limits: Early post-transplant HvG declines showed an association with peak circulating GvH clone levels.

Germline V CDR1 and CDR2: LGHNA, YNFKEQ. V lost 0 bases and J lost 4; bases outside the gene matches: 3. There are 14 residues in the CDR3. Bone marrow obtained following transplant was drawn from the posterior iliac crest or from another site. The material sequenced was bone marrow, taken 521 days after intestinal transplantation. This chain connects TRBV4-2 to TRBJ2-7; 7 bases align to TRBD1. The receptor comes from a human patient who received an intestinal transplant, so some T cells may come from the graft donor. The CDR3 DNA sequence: TGTGCCAGCAGCCAAGACCCAGGGGGATACGAGCAGTACTTC. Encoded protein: CASSQDPGGYEQYF.